This T cell receptor (beta chain) was sequenced during a study of T cell responses to AZD1222 COVID-19 vaccine. Trimming took 0 bases from V and 7 from J; bases not matched to a gene: 6. Germline CDR1 is KGHSH and CDR2 is LQKENI. The CDR3 length is 15 residues. Libraries were prepared by immunoSEQ multiplex PCR; TCRdb keeps only in-frame clonotypes and omits some of them. The sample contains 90,000 to 100,000 clones, roughly 90% of which appear only once. The clonotype comes from an adult who received the AZD1222 COVID-19 vaccine. This sequence joins TRBV18 and TRBJ2-1; 7 bases fit TRBD2. Sample: peripheral blood, taken 28 days after the second AZD1222 dose. In DNA, the CDR3 is TGTGCCAGCTCACCACCGGGGACTATCATTAATGAGCAGTTCTTC. Translation gives CASSPPGTIINEQFF.